The 22 T cell receptor beta chains below all came from one sample that was sequenced in a study of CD8+CD57+ T cells in acquired aplastic anemia (dated by TCRdb to the late 2010s). Patients chosen for sequencing had shown expansion of CD8+CD57+ cells by flow cytometry. The instrument was an Illumina HiSeq 2000. TCR beta VDJ combination and CDR3 sequence profiling used genomic DNA as the template. TCRdb applied fastp at Q25 and MiXCR to the public reads, then kept only in-frame beta chains. Each record represents a unique CDR3 protein, reported with the most common genes and DNA among its rows. The sample contains about 200,000 distinct CDR3 sequences, approximately 65% of them found a single time. About 60% of the sample lies in the top ten. Sequenced material: sorted CD4+, CD8+, or CD8+CD57+ T cells (not recorded which) from PBMCs. All receptors come from a human donor with aplastic anemia.

In DNA form, the CDR3 reads TGTGCCACCAGCAAAACCCCGGGACACTACTACGAGCAGTACTTC. Protein product: CATSKTPGHYYEQYF. The chain is built from TRBV15 and TRBJ2-7, with a tentative D call TRBD1 (6 bases). Germline assignment: CDR1 LNHNV and CDR2 YYDKDF (reference sequence). With 4 bases removed from V and 3 bases from J, the gap between germline ends came to 16 bases. The CDR3 spans 15 residues.

A word on this clonotype: With a much larger clone just one base away, this may be a read error. Lacking the conserved final phenylalanine or tryptophan, this CDR3 likely reflects a read error. The gene calls are TRBV19 and TRBJ2-7; perhaps TRBD2 as D (6 bases). V was cut by 5 bases and J by 1 base, with 15 bases left in between. Germline CDR1 reads LNHDA; CDR2 reads SQIVND (reference sequence). CDR3 size: 15 residues. CDR3 in amino acids: CASSSRLEASYEQYL. The CDR3 DNA sequence: TGTGCCAGTAGTTCGAGACTAGAAGCATCCTACGAGCAGTACCTC.

Many counts were recorded for this clonotype. The rearrangement links TRBV6-5 to TRBJ2-3; 7 bases match TRBD2. The V gene end was trimmed by 2 bases and the J gene end by 14 bases; junction bases not matched to a gene: 10. From germline, CDR1 is MNHEY and CDR2 SVGAGI. This CDR3 has 13 amino acids. CDR3: CASSYGASGAGYF. The CDR3 DNA reads as TGTGCCAGCAGTTACGGTGCTAGCGGAGCGGGGTATTTT.

The gene calls are TRBV2 and TRBJ2-1, with D unclear. From germline, CDR1 is SNHLY and CDR2 FYNNEI. Trimming took off 7 bases at V and 5 bases at J, with 6 bases between the two ends. This CDR3 is built from 11 residues. The CDR3 is CASTLDNEQFF. Written as DNA, the CDR3 is TGTGCCAGCACTTTGGACAATGAGCAGTTCTTC.

The chain has TRBV18 and TRBJ2-7; TRBD2 is a possible D gene (6 bases). This CDR3 has 15 amino acids. The germline V gene has CDR1 KGHSH and CDR2 LQKENI. The V and J ends lost 6 bases and 4 bases respectively, with 19 bases between them. In DNA form, the CDR3 reads TGTGCCAGCTCTACGGGGCACCCGGAGGGGTACGAGCAGTACTTC. This codes for CASSTGHPEGYEQYF.

The chain employs TRBV4-2 and TRBJ1-2, with no clear D. The CDR3 runs to 12 residues. The V gene's germline CDR1 is LGHNA and CDR2 YNFKEQ. V lost 2 bases and J 5 bases, leaving 6 bases between the germline ends. For the CDR3, the DNA is TGTGCCAGCAGCCAAAGTAATTATGGCTACACCTTC. Protein: CASSQSNYGYTF.

The rearrangement joins TRBV15 to TRBJ1-6; the D is unclear. The CDR3 has 16 residues. Trimming stripped 0 bases from V and 1 base from J, with 7 bases between. Looked up from germline, CDR1 is LNHNV and CDR2 is YYDKDF (reference sequence). Here the CDR3 reads CATSRDPQSYNSPLHF. CDR3 nucleotides: TGTGCCACCAGCAGAGATCCTCAGTCCTATAATTCACCCCTCCACTTT.

The chain uses TRBV29-1 and TRBJ1-1, with D hard to call. Germline values: CDR1 SQVTM, CDR2 ANQGSEA. This CDR3 contains 12 residues. V dropped 7 bases and J dropped 0 bases, with 9 bases sitting between them. The DNA for the CDR3 is TGCAGCGCACAACAGATGAACACTGAAGCTTTCTTT. Translating it yields CSAQQMNTEAFF.

DNA of the CDR3: TGCAGTGCTAGAGATGGTGTCGGGGCTCAGCCCCAGCATTTT. Residues: CSARDGVGAQPQHF. The chain is built from TRBV20-1 and TRBJ1-5; tentatively, D is TRBD1 (5 bases). The CDR3 has 14 residues. V lost 0 bases and J 6 bases, leaving 12 bases between the germline ends. The germline CDR1 and CDR2 sequences are DFQATT and SNEGSKA (reference sequence).

The chain combines TRBV7-2 with TRBJ2-7; D gene ambiguous. This CDR3 contains 14 residues. Germline values: CDR1 SGHTA, CDR2 FQGNSA. V lost 2 bases and J lost 5, with 13 bases in between. This CDR3 reads CASSLFTSDDEQYF. The CDR3 coding sequence is TGTGCCAGCAGCTTATTTACATCGGATGACGAGCAGTACTTC.

V gene TRBV20-1 combines with J gene TRBJ1-2; D call uncertain. Between the trimmed V and J ends, which lost 1 base and 6 bases, there was a span of 9 bases. Germline V CDR1 and CDR2: DFQATT, SNEGSKA (reference sequence). This CDR3 contains 12 residues. The chain's CDR3 is CSARATGDGYTF. As DNA, the CDR3 is TGCAGTGCTAGAGCGACCGGGGATGGCTACACCTTC.

There are a few counts of this clonotype. The rearrangement joins TRBV19 to TRBJ1-1; no clear D gene. The V end lost 1 base, the J end lost 4 bases, and 10 bases lay between the germline ends. The CDR3 has 14 amino acids. Germline CDR1 reads LNHDA; CDR2 reads SQIVND (reference sequence). The CDR3 nucleotides are TGTGCCAGTAGTATAGCACCAGGACTCACTGAAGCTTTCTTT. Residues: CASSIAPGLTEAFF.

This chain uses TRBV5-1 with TRBJ2-7; 9 positions match TRBD1. V was clipped by 7 bases and J by 2 bases; unmatched bases: 7. Germline V CDR1 and CDR2: SGHRS, YFSETQ. This CDR3 spans 14 amino acids. The CDR3 protein is CASASGTGPYEQYF. The CDR3, as DNA: TGCGCCAGCGCTTCCGGGACAGGGCCCTACGAGCAGTACTTC.

V is TRBV29-1 and J is TRBJ2-3; D not resolved. From germline, CDR1 is SQVTM and CDR2 ANQGSEA. The CDR3 runs 12 residues. V lost 7 bases and J 2 bases, leaving 10 bases between the germline ends. For the CDR3, the DNA is TGCAGCGGCTATAGGACCACAGATACGCAGTATTTT. Amino acids: CSGYRTTDTQYF.

J is TRBJ1-1 and V is TRBV2, with 7 bases that match TRBD1. The CDR3 length is 12 residues. CDR1 is SNHLY and CDR2 is FYNNEI in the germline V gene. V lost 11 bases to trimming and J lost 5 bases; unmatched junction nucleotides: 8. The chain's CDR3 is CAENDRVTEAFF. CDR3 nucleotide sequence: TGTGCCGAGAACGACAGGGTTACTGAAGCTTTCTTT.

In this sample, this clonotype turned up many times. The rearrangement links TRBV12-3 or TRBV12-4 to TRBJ2-7; 8 bases match TRBD1. The CDR3 runs to 13 residues. The J segment lost 7 bases and the V segment lost 4 bases, leaving 6 bases of the junction unmatched. In DNA, the CDR3 is TGTGCCAGCAGTTCCGGACAGGGCGGAGAGCAGTACTTC. Translated, it gives CASSSGQGGEQYF.

The rearrangement uses TRBV6-1 and TRBJ2-7, with D perhaps matching TRBD2 (7 bases). Germline CDR1 reads MNHNS; CDR2 reads SASEGT. The CDR3 loop spans 15 amino acids. V lost 3 bases, J lost 5 bases, and 17 bases lay in between. This CDR3 reads CASSENTEGGNEQYF. CDR3 coding DNA: TGTGCCAGCAGTGAGAACACTGAGGGGGGGAACGAGCAGTACTTC.

The chain employs TRBV2 and TRBJ2-2; 9 bases fit TRBD2. The V and J ends lost 1 base and 4 bases, in that order; junction bases with no gene match: 4. This CDR3 spans 16 amino acids. CDR1 and CDR2 from the germline V gene are SNHLY and FYNNEI. CDR3 region: CASSEGPSGITGELFF. The CDR3 region has the DNA TGTGCCAGCAGTGAAGGGCCTAGCGGGATCACCGGGGAGCTGTTTTTT.

This chain uses TRBV15 with TRBJ1-1; 8 bases fit TRBD1. This CDR3 is built from 15 residues. The V and J ends lost 3 bases and 4 bases, in that order; junction bases with no gene match: 7. Looked up from germline, CDR1 is LNHNV and CDR2 is YYDKDF (reference sequence). CDR3 DNA sequence: TGTGCCACCAGCAGTGTGACAGGGGTGAGCACTGAAGCTTTCTTT. Amino acids: CATSSVTGVSTEAFF.

The chain couples TRBV4-1 to TRBJ2-7; TRBD2 agrees at 7 bases. This CDR3 is 14 amino acids long. Germline values: CDR1 MGHRA, CDR2 YSYEKL. The trim removed 3 bases at V and 7 bases at J, leaving 9 bases unmatched. The CDR3 loop reads CASSQGGSRWEQYF. In DNA form, the CDR3 reads TGCGCCAGCAGCCAGGGGGGGTCCCGCTGGGAGCAGTACTTC.

The rearrangement uses TRBV24-1 and TRBJ1-2; 10 bases match TRBD1. CDR1 is KGHDR, CDR2 SFDVKD, per germline. J gave up 3 bases and V 9 bases, and 12 bases lay outside the gene matches. The CDR3 is made up of 16 amino acids. The CDR3 nucleotides are TGTGCCACCGCCGGGACAGGGGCGAAGGACGACTATGGCTACACCTTC. Its protein is CATAGTGAKDDYGYTF.

As concerns this clonotype: The junction differs from germline at one of its ends, possibly a read error. The chain is built from TRBV7-3 and TRBJ2-1; the D is unclear. CDR3 length equals 13 residues. Germline V CDR1 and CDR2: SGHTA, FQGTGA. For the CDR3, the DNA is TGCAGCGTGGTTACAGAGACCTACAATGAGCAGTTCTTC. Residues: CSVVTETYNEQFF.